Each of the 24 T cell receptor beta chains below was sequenced from the same sample in a study of vaccination and CD4 T cells after COVID-19. Sequencing of cultured CD4+ T cell DNA used the Oncomine TCR Beta short-read assay. Each CDR3 protein gets one entry after TCRdb re-called the PCR reads with MiXCR. The profile shows about 11,000 distinct CDR3 sequences, around 75% of them singletons. Treatment described: approximately 9-day PBMC culture with coronavirus spike peptide pools or control peptides (ViraFEST assay). Antigens of these TCRs are unknown. Specimen: CD4+ T cells from blood, cultured in vitro. These receptors came from a human donor who had recovered from COVID-19.

V is TRBV20-1 and J is TRBJ2-7; D is possibly TRBD1 (5 bases). The CDR3 is 15 amino acids. Trimming took 1 base from V and 5 from J, leaving 18 bases between them. Germline V gives CDR1 DFQATT, CDR2 SNEGSKA (reference sequence). The CDR3: CSARGAQGITNEQYF. CDR3 bases: TGCAGTGCTAGAGGGGCTCAGGGAATTACCAACGAGCAGTACTTC.

The chain uses TRBV4-2 and TRBJ1-6, with TRBD1 as a possible D gene (6 bases). Looked up from germline, CDR1 is LGHNA and CDR2 is YNFKEQ. V gave up 3 bases and J gave up 0 bases, with 18 bases separating them. The CDR3 is 19 amino acids. Written as DNA, the CDR3 is TGTGCCAGCAGCCAGTTAGCCCGACAGGCTGGCTCCTATAATTCACCCCTCCACTTT. Translation: CASSQLARQAGSYNSPLHF.

The J gene is TRBJ2-2, the V gene TRBV10-3; D remains ambiguous. CDR1 is ENHRY and CDR2 is SYGVKD in the germline V gene. The length of the CDR3 is 17 residues. V lost 0 bases and J 0 bases, leaving 11 bases between the germline ends. The CDR3 nucleotides are TGTGCCATCAGTGAGTCCCAGCAGCCCCCGAACACCGGGGAGCTGTTTTTT. Protein sequence: CAISESQQPPNTGELFF.

This clonotype is deemed medium-sized. The V gene is TRBV19, the J gene TRBJ1-5; TRBD1 matches 7 bases. The germline V gene encodes CDR1 LNHDA and CDR2 SQIVND (reference sequence). V dropped 10 bases and J dropped 2; count of bases not matched to a gene: 5. The CDR3 is 13 amino acids. CDR3 in DNA: TGTGCCACCCGACAGGGTGGCAATCAGCCCCAGCATTTT. It translates to CATRQGGNQPQHF.

The chain carries TRBV14 and TRBJ1-1; possibly TRBD1 for D (5 bases). The germline CDR1 and CDR2 sequences are SGHDN and FVKESK. CDR3 length equals 15 residues. V gave up 3 bases and J gave up 0 bases, with 11 bases separating them. The DNA of the CDR3 is TGTGCCAGCAGCCACTACAGGCCTTTGAACACTGAAGCTTTCTTT. Protein sequence: CASSHYRPLNTEAFF.

This chain uses TRBV6-1 with TRBJ1-5, with a possible D match to TRBD1 (5 bases). CDR1 and CDR2 (germline): MNHNS, SASEGT. The CDR3 is 17 residues long. V gave up 2 bases and J gave up 6 bases, with 20 bases separating them. CDR3 in DNA: TGTGCCAGCAGTGAATGGTCCCCCCAATGGGGACCTCAGCCCCAGCATTTT. Its protein is CASSEWSPQWGPQPQHF.

V is TRBV20-1 and J is TRBJ2-3; the match to TRBD1 covers 8 bases. CDR3 length equals 14 residues. The V segment lost 5 bases and the J segment 5 bases; nucleotides outside the gene matches: 9. CDR1 and CDR2 (germline): DFQATT, SNEGSKA (reference sequence). The CDR3 DNA is TGCAGTGCTCGGTCAGGGGGCGCGGGAGATACGCAGTATTTT. Translating it yields CSARSGGAGDTQYF.

The chain links TRBV24-1 to TRBJ2-2, with D possibly called TRBD1 or TRBD2 (5 bases each). Germline values: CDR1 KGHDR, CDR2 SFDVKD. The ends were cut back, 5 bases at V and 9 bases at J, with 12 bases in the middle. This CDR3 comprises 13 residues. DNA for the CDR3: TGTGCCACCAGTGTTGAGGGGCGGTGGGAGCTGTTTTTT. Residues: CATSVEGRWELFF.

This chain joins TRBV2 and TRBJ2-5; 8 bases align to TRBD2. Germline V gene data show CDR1 as SNHLY and CDR2 as FYNNEI. The CDR3 is 14 amino acids. V was pared by 6 bases and J by 1 base, with 4 bases of the junction left unmatched. The CDR3 nucleotides read TGTGCCAGCAGCAGGACTAGCTTCCAAGAGACCCAGTACTTC. It yields the protein CASSRTSFQETQYF.

The chain uses TRBV9 and TRBJ2-1; 10 nucleotides line up with TRBD1. CDR1 and CDR2 from the germline V gene are SGDLS and YYNGEE. The CDR3 has 15 residues. Trimming removed 3 bases from V and 7 bases from J; junction bases left unmatched: 7. This chain's CDR3 is CASSGWDRGGNEQFF. DNA of the CDR3: TGTGCCAGCAGCGGCTGGGACAGGGGAGGGAATGAGCAGTTCTTC.

The chain is built from TRBV7-3 and TRBJ1-1; D is unresolved. V shed 1 base and J shed 1 base, with 4 bases lying between them. This CDR3 has 13 amino acids. Germline V gene sequence: CDR1 SGHTA, CDR2 FQGTGA. This CDR3 is CASSLIKNTEAFF. DNA of the CDR3: TGTGCCAGCAGCTTAATTAAGAACACTGAAGCTTTCTTT.

CDR3 coding DNA: TGTGCCAGCAGCTCCCGAGTCGAGGGCAGGGAGCTGTTTTTT. It codes for CASSSRVEGRELFF. This chain joins TRBV9 and TRBJ2-2; TRBD2 might be the D (5 bases). This CDR3 has 14 residues. Trimming shortened V by 4 bases and J by 9 bases, and 16 bases separated the two germline ends. Germline CDR1 is SGDLS and CDR2 is YYNGEE.

This sequence joins TRBV12-3 or TRBV12-4 and TRBJ1-1; the D gene is possibly TRBD1 (5 bases). V lost 6 bases to trimming and J lost 4 bases, with 18 bases between them. This CDR3 has 15 amino acids. In nucleotides, the CDR3 is TGTGCCAGCAGGGAGTACAGGCGAAGGGTCACTGAAGCTTTCTTT. It codes for CASREYRRRVTEAFF.

The CDR3 region is CASSRTSGPYEQYF. The DNA for the CDR3 is TGTGCCAGCAGCCGGACTAGCGGCCCCTACGAGCAGTACTTC. This chain connects TRBV6-1 to TRBJ2-7; 10 bases fit TRBD2. J lost 2 bases, V lost 6 bases, and 4 bases had no gene match. CDR3 length: 14 residues. CDR1 and CDR2 from the germline V gene are MNHNS and SASEGT.

The chain employs TRBV12-3 or TRBV12-4 and TRBJ1-5; D gene uncertain. The CDR3 spans 15 residues. Trimming stripped 2 bases from V and 3 bases from J, with 11 bases between. Here the CDR3 reads CASSLLGNDNQPQHF. CDR3 nucleotides: TGTGCCAGCAGTTTATTAGGGAATGACAATCAGCCCCAGCATTTT.

Of note for this clonotype: One base away lies a much larger clone, so this may be a sequencing read error. The gene calls are TRBV7-9 and TRBJ1-4; 7 bases are a match to TRBD1. CDR1 SEHNR and CDR2 FQNEAQ come from the germline V gene (reference sequence). V trimming: 7 bases; J trimming: 4 bases; junction bases outside the gene matches: 12. The CDR3 totals 16 residues. Here the CDR3 reads CASNGLRGRGNEKLFF. CDR3 DNA: TGTGCCAGCAACGGTCTGAGGGGGCGAGGTAATGAAAAACTGTTTTTT. Based on the CDR3 plus reference TRBV7-9 and TRBJ1-4, the full variable domain is DTGVSQNPRHKITKRGQNVTFRCDPISEHNRLYWYRQTLGQGPEFLTYFQNEAQLEKSRLLSDRFSAERPKGSFSTLEIQRTEQGDSAMYLCASNGLRGRGNEKLFFGSGTQLSVL.

CDR3 amino acids: CSARETGLSNQPQHF. CDR3 bases: TGCAGTGCTAGGGAGACAGGCCTTTCCAATCAGCCCCAGCATTTT. The chain employs TRBV20-1 and TRBJ1-5, with a weak D call TRBD1 (6 bases). CDR1 is DFQATT and CDR2 is SNEGSKA in the germline V gene (reference sequence). This CDR3 region has 15 residues. The ends were cut back, 3 bases at V and 3 bases at J, with 15 bases in the middle.

The chain combines TRBV12-3 or TRBV12-4 with TRBJ1-1; no firm D call. The CDR3 loop spans 13 amino acids. Deletions cut 8 bases from V and 0 bases from J, with 10 bases between. CDR3 residues: CASFYAMNTEAFF. In DNA form, the CDR3 reads TGTGCCAGCTTTTACGCTATGAACACTGAAGCTTTCTTT.

In its sample, this clonotype was seen a few times. This chain links TRBV6-4 with TRBJ2-7; D gene ambiguous. Germline assignment: CDR1 MRHNA and CDR2 SNTAGT. The V end lost 2 bases, the J end lost 4 bases, and 27 bases lay between the germline ends. This CDR3 is built from 19 residues. As DNA, the CDR3 is TGTGCCAGCAGTGACCCTATGGTCGGAACGCAACCGGCCTTTTACGAGCAGTACTTC. Translation gives CASSDPMVGTQPAFYEQYF.

V is TRBV6-5 and J is TRBJ1-2; 8 bases match TRBD1. The CDR3 extends over 17 amino acids. Unmatched junction bases numbered 15, after V lost 4 bases and J lost 5 bases. In germline, CDR1 is MNHEY, CDR2 SVGAGI. CDR3 protein: CASSSETRGPTLYGYTF. CDR3 bases: TGTGCCAGCAGTTCCGAGACCAGGGGGCCCACATTATATGGCTACACCTTC.

The V call is TRBV11-2, the J call TRBJ2-5; D remains ambiguous. CDR3 size: 14 residues. V dropped 5 bases and J dropped 2 bases, with 12 bases sitting between them. Germline CDR1 SGHAT, CDR2 FQNNGV. The CDR3 loop is CASSPKAGQETQYF. The CDR3, as DNA: TGTGCCAGCAGCCCTAAGGCAGGACAAGAGACCCAGTACTTC.

The chain has TRBV2 and TRBJ1-5; 10 nucleotides line up with TRBD1. V shed 5 bases, J shed 3 bases, and the junction held 4 bases outside the gene matches. This CDR3 contains 15 residues. The germline V gene has CDR1 SNHLY and CDR2 FYNNEI. CDR3 nucleotide sequence: TGTGCCAGCAGTTCCGGGACAGGGGACAATCAGCCCCAGCATTTT. Translating gives CASSSGTGDNQPQHF.

The chain recombines TRBV4-3 with TRBJ2-3; D is uncertain. The germline V and J ends were trimmed by 1 base and 0 bases, with 14 bases remaining between them. The CDR3 runs 17 residues. Germline loops: CDR1 LGHNA, CDR2 YSLEER. Written as DNA, the CDR3 is TGCGCCAGCAGCCAAGGACCCCGACATTTTAGCACAGATACGCAGTATTTT. Its translation is CASSQGPRHFSTDTQYF.

The DNA for the CDR3 is TGTGCCAGCAGCTTATCCCGGGACAGGGGATACTCCTACGAGCAGTACTTC. It translates to CASSLSRDRGYSYEQYF. The V call is TRBV7-9, the J call TRBJ2-7; 10 bases align to TRBD1. V gave up 2 bases and J gave up 0 bases; unmatched junction bases: 7. Germline assignment: CDR1 SEHNR and CDR2 FQNEAQ (reference sequence). CDR3 length equals 17 residues.